This entry concerns a single TCR beta chain. The antigen it recognizes is unknown. No base quality values were provided; no much bigger clone lies one nucleotide off. Whole blood was collected in K2EDTA tubes by collaborating institutions according to the institutions' own protocols. For TCRbeta analysis, collaborators shipped samples as frozen whole blood, isolated PBMCs, or DNA extracted from either of those sample types. The immunoSEQ Assay, a bias-controlled multiplex PCR, was used to amplify TCRbeta CDR3 regions from genomic DNA. For the original study's pipeline: The number of nucleated cells in each sample was estimated by amplification of reference gene primers within the assay. To quantify the absolute abundance of each unique TCRbeta CDR3 rearrangement, sequence reads were collapsed and filtered. For each sample, productive Simpson clonality was calculated as the square root of Simpson's diversity index over productive rearrangements. The table was pulled from immuneACCESS by TCRdb, which kept in-frame rearrangements only. Such tables lose some clones; where checked, under half of the loss comes from unresolved V genes, and the rest has no known cause. The DNA was the basis for D and trimming; V, J and clone size are from that table. Here the sample has about 39,000 clones; approximately 89% occur a single time. The ten most abundant clones make up 3.5% to 5% of the sample.

This sample was included in a study of blood T cell repertoires in COVID-19 (dated by TCRdb to the early 2020s). For context, the study as a whole: The collaborator samples originated in the United States, Italy and Spain and spanned the acute and convalescent phases of COVID-19. The prospective study material was composed of cDNA or gDNA derived from T cells, B-cell-depleted T cells, or PBMCs. Deeply sampled blood TCRbeta repertoires from subjects exposed to, actively infected with, or recovered from COVID-19 were included in the dataset. The repertoires were made available in a free public database intended to serve as a resource for research on the immune response to SARS-CoV-2. Samples were obtained from the ongoing ImmuneRACE study (first 160 participants) and from approximately 1,200 subjects provided by 6 global collaborators. Nearly every sample came with metadata listing a de-identified subject ID, COVID-19 status, age in years and sex. HLA class I and class II types, where available, came from metadata supplied by the sample provider rather than from assay-based typing. Here is what the overall study found, with its caveats: How much clinical and demographic metadata was included differed by source and by participant, and the metadata was provided uncurated.

V ends up 4 bases short and J 5 bases short, with an unmatched junction base count of 9. The CDR3 starts with the cysteine, ends with the phenylalanine, and has 15 residues. Just CDR3 DNA is preserved here, 45 bases in frame from base 1. CDR1 SGHNT and CDR2 YYREEE are derived from the germline V gene (reference sequence). The chain couples TRBV5-4 to TRBJ2-7, with 10 central nucleotides matching TRBD1. The sequencing sample was made of peripheral blood. This TCR was sampled from a man aged 60 to 75 with acute or convalescent COVID-19. The DNA reads as follows: TGTGCCAGCAGCCATACCGCGGACAGGGGGGACGAGCAGTACTTC. The resulting protein is CASSHTADRGDEQYF. Supplemented by the reference TRBV5-4 and TRBJ2-7 proteins around the CDR3, the complete variable domain is ETGVTQSPTHLIKTRGQQVTLRCSSQSGHNTVSWYQQALGQGPQFIFQYYREEENGRGNFPPRFSGLQFPNYSSELNVNALELDDSALYLCASSHTADRGDEQYFGPGTRLTVT.